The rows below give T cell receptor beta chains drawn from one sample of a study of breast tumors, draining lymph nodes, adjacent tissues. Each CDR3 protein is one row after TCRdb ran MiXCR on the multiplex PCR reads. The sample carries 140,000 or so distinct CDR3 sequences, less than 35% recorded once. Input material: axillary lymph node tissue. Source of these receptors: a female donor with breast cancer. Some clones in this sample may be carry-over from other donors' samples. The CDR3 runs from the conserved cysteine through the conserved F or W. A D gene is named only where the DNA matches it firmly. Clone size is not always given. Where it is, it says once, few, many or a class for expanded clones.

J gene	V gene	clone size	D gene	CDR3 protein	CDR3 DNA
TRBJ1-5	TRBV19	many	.	CASRSPGSYQPQHF	TGTGCCAGTAGGAGTCCAGGGAGTTATCAGCCCCAGCATTTT
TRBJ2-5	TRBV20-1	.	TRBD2	CSARDKTSGGKSQYF	TGCAGTGCTAGAGATAAGACTAGCGGGGGAAAGTCCCAGTACTTC
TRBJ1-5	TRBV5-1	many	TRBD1	CASSPTGEGQPQHF	TGCGCCAGCAGCCCAACAGGGGAGGGTCAGCCCCAGCATTTT
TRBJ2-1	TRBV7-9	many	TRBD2	CASSGGDEQFF	TGTGCCAGCAGCGGGGGGGATGAGCAGTTCTTC
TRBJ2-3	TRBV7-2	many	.	CASSLVLVADTQYF	TGTGCCAGCAGCTTAGTTCTAGTCGCAGATACGCAGTATTTT
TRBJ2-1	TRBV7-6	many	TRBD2	CASSSPGGVHEQFF	TGTGCCAGCAGCTCACCGGGGGGGGTCCATGAGCAGTTCTTC
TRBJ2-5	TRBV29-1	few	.	CSVGAGKGETRYF	TGCAGCGTTGGGGCAGGGAAAGGGGAGACCCGGTACTTC
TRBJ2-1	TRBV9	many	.	CASSPQEGGGGDEQFF	TGTGCCAGCAGCCCTCAGGAGGGGGGGGGCGGGGATGAGCAGTTCTTC
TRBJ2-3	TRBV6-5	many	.	CASSYRGHGTDTQYF	TGTGCCAGCAGTTATCGGGGGCATGGAACAGATACGCAGTATTTT
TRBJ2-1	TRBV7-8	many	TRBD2	CASSLPGSGGFYGAEQFF	TGTGCCAGCAGCCTCCCGGGTAGCGGGGGGTTCTATGGTGCGGAGCAGTTCTTC
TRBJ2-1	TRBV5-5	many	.	CASSLAPSSYNEQFF	TGTGCCAGCAGCTTGGCCCCGAGCTCCTACAATGAGCAGTTCTTC
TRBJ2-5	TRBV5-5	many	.	CASRTGVAFVETQYF	TGTGCCAGCAGGACGGGGGTGGCCTTCGTCGAGACCCAGTACTTC
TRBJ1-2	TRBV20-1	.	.	CSSSPGQRNGYTF	TGCAGTTCTAGCCCCGGACAGAGGAATGGCTACACCTTC
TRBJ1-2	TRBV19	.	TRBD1	CASSTLPGQGHSNYGYTF	TGTGCCAGTAGCACGCTCCCGGGACAGGGTCACTCTAACTATGGCTACACCTTC
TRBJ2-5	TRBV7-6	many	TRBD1	CASSSGTGGETQYF	TGTGCCAGCAGCTCGGGGACAGGTGGAGAGACCCAGTACTTC
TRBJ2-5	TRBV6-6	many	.	CASSYGKETQYF	TGTGCCAGCAGTTACGGAAAAGAGACCCAGTACTTC
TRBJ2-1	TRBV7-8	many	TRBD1	CASSPDRGSYNEQFF	TGTGCCAGCAGCCCGGACAGGGGCTCCTACAATGAGCAGTTCTTC
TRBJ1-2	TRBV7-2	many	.	CASSRAGNYGYTF	TGTGCCAGCAGTCGAGCAGGGAACTATGGCTACACCTTC
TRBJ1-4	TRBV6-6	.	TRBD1	CASSGQGDGNEKLFF	TGTGCCAGCAGTGGACAGGGGGACGGTAATGAAAAACTGTTTTTT
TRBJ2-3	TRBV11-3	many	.	CASSLDQGTDTRYF	TGTGCCAGCAGCTTAGATCAGGGCACAGATACGCGGTATTTT
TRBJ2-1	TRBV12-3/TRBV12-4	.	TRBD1	CARSTDRGSYNEQFF	TGTGCCAGAAGCACGGACAGGGGCTCCTACAATGAGCAGTTCTTC
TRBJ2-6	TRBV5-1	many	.	CASSLGFTPAEGANVLTF	TGTGCCAGCAGCTTAGGTTTCACCCCAGCGGAGGGGGCCAACGTCCTGACTTTC
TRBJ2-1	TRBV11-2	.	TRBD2	CASSFTSGAYNEQFF	TGTGCCAGCAGCTTTACTAGCGGGGCCTACAATGAGCAGTTCTTC
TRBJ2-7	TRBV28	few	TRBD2	CASGGLAGIQDEQYF	TGTGCCAGCGGGGGGCTAGCGGGGATTCAGGACGAGCAGTACTTC
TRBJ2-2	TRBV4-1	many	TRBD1	CASSQGTGPTGELFF	TGCGCCAGCAGCCAAGGGACAGGGCCCACCGGGGAGCTGTTTTTT
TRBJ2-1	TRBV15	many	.	CATSRTGTRSSEQFF	TGTGCCACCAGCAGAACCGGGACGAGGTCCTCTGAGCAGTTCTTC
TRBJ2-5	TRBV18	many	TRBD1	CASSPQAGGYETQYF	TGTGCCAGCTCACCACAGGCAGGGGGCTATGAGACCCAGTACTTC
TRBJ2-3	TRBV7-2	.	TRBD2	CASSLVAGDGIYNEQYF	TGTGCCAGCAGCTTAGTAGCGGGGGACGGGATCTACAATGAGCAGTATTTT
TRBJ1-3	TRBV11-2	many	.	CASSLQNPGISGNTIYF	TGTGCCAGCAGCTTGCAGAATCCGGGAATCTCTGGAAACACCATATATTTT
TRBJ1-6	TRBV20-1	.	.	CSARRTSGSTPLHF	TGCAGTGCTAGGCGGACTAGCGGGTCCACACCCCTCCACTTT
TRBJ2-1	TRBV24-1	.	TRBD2	CATSPAGGLDNEQFF	TGTGCCACCAGTCCAGCGGGGGGACTAGACAATGAGCAGTTCTTC
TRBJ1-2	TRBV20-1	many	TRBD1	CSAHPTGPNYGYTF	TGCAGTGCTCACCCGACAGGGCCCAACTATGGCTACACCTTC
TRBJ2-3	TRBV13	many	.	CASSPRPDTQYF	TGTGCCAGCAGCCCCCGGCCAGATACGCAGTATTTT
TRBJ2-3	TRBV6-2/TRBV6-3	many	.	CASSHGGALYTQYF	TGTGCCAGCAGTCACGGGGGCGCCCTGTATACGCAGTATTTT
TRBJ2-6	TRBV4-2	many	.	CASSQADIQSGANVLTF	TGTGCCAGCAGCCAAGCGGACATCCAATCTGGGGCCAACGTCCTGACTTTC
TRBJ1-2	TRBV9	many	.	CASSVVAGDNYGYTF	TGTGCCAGCAGCGTAGTGGCAGGGGATAACTATGGCTACACCTTC
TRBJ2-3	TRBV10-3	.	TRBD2	CATGASGDTQYF	TGTGCCACCGGGGCTAGCGGAGATACGCAGTATTTT
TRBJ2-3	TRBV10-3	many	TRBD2	CAISGPPGGGAGDTQYF	TGTGCCATCAGTGGACCCCCGGGCGGGGGGGCCGGGGATACGCAGTATTTT
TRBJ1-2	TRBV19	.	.	CASSQGSREGGYTF	TGTGCCAGCTCTCAGGGATCTCGGGAAGGTGGCTACACCTTC
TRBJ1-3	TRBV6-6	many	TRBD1	CASSYSIGQGAPGNTIYF	TGTGCCAGCAGTTACTCGATTGGACAGGGGGCGCCTGGAAACACCATATATTTT
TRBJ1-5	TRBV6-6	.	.	CASSPDSQPQHF	TGTGCCAGCAGTCCCGACTCACAGCCCCAGCATTTT
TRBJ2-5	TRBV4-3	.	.	CASSHDDAGWAETQYF	TGCGCCAGCAGCCATGATGATGCAGGTTGGGCAGAGACCCAGTACTTC
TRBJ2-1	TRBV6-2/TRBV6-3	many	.	CASKGRTPRGEQFF	TGTGCCAGCAAAGGGCGGACACCACGTGGTGAGCAGTTCTTC
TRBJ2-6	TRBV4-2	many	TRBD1	CASSQGLGQELVAGANVLTF	TGTGCCAGCAGCCAAGGACTCGGACAGGAACTCGTTGCTGGGGCCAACGTCCTGACTTTC
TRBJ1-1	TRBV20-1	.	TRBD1	CSARDRSNTEAFF	TGCAGTGCTAGGGACAGGTCGAACACTGAAGCTTTCTTT
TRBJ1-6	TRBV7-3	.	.	CASSLSGTGNSPLHF	TGTGCCAGCAGCTTATCCGGGACGGGAAATTCACCCCTCCACTTT
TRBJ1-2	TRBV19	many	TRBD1	CASRRGQSTNYGYTF	TGTGCCAGTAGGAGGGGACAGTCCACTAACTATGGCTACACCTTC
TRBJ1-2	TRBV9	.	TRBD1	CASSGTGGIYGYTF	TGTGCCAGCAGCGGTACAGGGGGAATTTATGGCTACACCTTC
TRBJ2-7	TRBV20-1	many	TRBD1	CSASVQGAYEQYF	TGCAGTGCTAGTGTTCAGGGGGCCTACGAGCAGTACTTC
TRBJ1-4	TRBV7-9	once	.	CASSLGQAGTEKLFF	TGTGCCAGCAGTTTAGGGCAGGCGGGTACTGAAAAACTGTTTTTT
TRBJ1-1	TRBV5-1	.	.	CASKYGGTIEAFF	TGCGCCAGCAAGTACGGGGGCACAATTGAAGCTTTCTTT
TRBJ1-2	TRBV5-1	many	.	CASSFFGGLNGYTF	TGCGCCAGCAGCTTCTTCGGAGGACTAAATGGCTACACCTTC
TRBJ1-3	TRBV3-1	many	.	CASRSGTKGNTIYF	TGTGCCAGCAGGTCCGGGACCAAGGGAAACACCATATATTTT